The 9 T cell receptor beta chains listed next were all sequenced from one sample in a study of cytomegalovirus exposure and HLA in healthy donors. Use of 60 Vbeta and 13 Jbeta primers characterized the PCR. The repertoire was sequenced with immunoSEQ multiplex PCR; TCRdb's copy has only in-frame clones and lacks some. The table includes around 150,000 clones, 70% to 80% detected once. Sequencing was done on a sample of PBMCs. These receptors came from a woman aged 40 to 50 in good health and CMV-seronegative.

The chain recombines TRBV6-5 with TRBJ2-5; D is ambiguous. The V gene lost 2 bases and the J gene lost 3 bases, with 13 bases spanning the gap. The CDR3 totals 15 residues. The germline gives CDR1 MNHEY, CDR2 SVGAGI. CDR3 nucleotide sequence: TGTGCCAGCAGTTACAGACTCAGCCACAAAGAGACCCAGTACTTC. Its protein product is CASSYRLSHKETQYF.

V and J are TRBV18 and TRBJ2-5, with D perhaps matching TRBD1 (5 bases). The V end was cut by 2 bases, the J end by 5 bases, with 15 bases between. Germline V gene data show CDR1 as KGHSH and CDR2 as LQKENI. The CDR3 length is 15 residues. CDR3 in DNA: TGTGCCAGCTCACCAAATCGGCAGGGAAGGGAGACCCAGTACTTC. Residues: CASSPNRQGRETQYF.

CDR3 bases: TGTGCCAGCAGCTTAACGGACTGGGAGCTGTTTTTT. It translates to CASSLTDWELFF. The chain employs TRBV7-9 and TRBJ2-2, with a possible D match to TRBD2 (5 bases). This CDR3 spans 12 amino acids. Trimming removed 2 bases from V and 9 bases from J, with 7 bases in between. The germline V gene encodes CDR1 SEHNR and CDR2 FQNEAQ (reference sequence).

This clone turned up a few times. The chain combines TRBV30 with TRBJ1-2; 7 nucleotides agree with TRBD1. Germline trimming cut 0 bases from V and 5 bases from J; bases unmatched to any gene: 9. Germline V CDR1 and CDR2: GTSNPN, SVGIG (reference sequence). The length of the CDR3 is 15 residues. This CDR3 is CAWSVQGRYSYGYTF. The CDR3 DNA reads as TGTGCCTGGAGTGTACAGGGGCGCTACTCTTATGGCTACACCTTC.

The J gene is TRBJ2-7, the V gene TRBV6-1; TRBD1 aligns across 9 bases. V lost 6 bases and J lost 4; bases outside the gene matches: 7. There are 14 residues in the CDR3. CDR1 is MNHNS, CDR2 SASEGT, per germline. For the CDR3, the DNA is TGTGCCAGCAGAGCCTTGACAGGGGGGTACGAGCAGTACTTC. This translates into CASRALTGGYEQYF.

This chain links TRBV7-6 with TRBJ2-6; 7 bases are shared with TRBD1. The V and J ends lost 3 bases and 0 bases, in that order; junction bases with no gene match: 8. The CDR3 covers 18 residues. Germline CDR1 SGHVS, CDR2 FNYEAQ. CDR3 bases: TGTGCCAGCAGCTTCACGGGACAGTTAGACTCTGGGGCCAACGTCCTGACTTTC. Protein: CASSFTGQLDSGANVLTF.

The V call is TRBV6-9, the J call TRBJ2-7, with D perhaps TRBD1 (6 bases). The CDR3 has 13 amino acids. Trimming took off 4 bases at V and 7 bases at J, with 14 bases between the two ends. Germline CDR1 reads MNHGY; CDR2 reads SVAAGI. The DNA of the CDR3 is TGTGCCAGCAGTTTTAACAGGGCGAGGGAGCAGTACTTC. Protein product: CASSFNRAREQYF.

This clone was recorded only once. This chain joins TRBV6-5 and TRBJ2-7; 7 bases fit TRBD1. The junction had 5 bases not matched to a gene; V was cut back by 6 bases and J by 0 bases. The germline V gene encodes CDR1 MNHEY and CDR2 SVGAGI. CDR3 length: 14 residues. The CDR3 DNA follows: TGTGCCAGCAGGGACCGGGACAGCTCCTACGAGCAGTACTTC. It yields the protein CASRDRDSSYEQYF.

This clone was seen a single time. The chain uses TRBV5-1 and TRBJ2-5; 14 nucleotides align to TRBD2. The V gene's germline CDR1 is SGHRS and CDR2 YFSETQ. Trimming removed 4 bases from V and 3 bases from J; junction bases left unmatched: 8. The CDR3 consists of 17 residues. The CDR3 region has the DNA TGCGCCAGCAGCCCGGGGACTAGCGGGAGCCGGGAAGAGACCCAGTACTTC. It yields the protein CASSPGTSGSREETQYF.